These T cell receptor beta chains were read from a single sample in a study of beta chain features in type 1 diabetes. Clones were sequenced by immunoSEQ multiplex PCR, and TCRdb holds only the in-frame ones, with some missing. The sample yields some 290,000 clones, about 24% seen once. Sequenced: naive CD4+ T cells from blood. Every receptor here comes from a woman aged 25 to 45 with type 1 diabetes. Both conserved end residues are part of each CDR3. D genes are given only for firm matches. Size tells how often a clone was seen (once, few, many) or the class of an expanded clone, and some rows leave it out.

J: TRBJ1-2; size: -; D: -; V: TRBV30; CDR3: CAWSVPRQGPYGYTF; DNA: TGTGCCTGGAGTGTACCCCGGCAGGGGCCCTATGGCTACACCTTC
J: TRBJ2-5; size: -; D: TRBD2; V: TRBV29-1; CDR3: CSAPQLAGEGGETQYF; DNA: TGCAGCGCCCCACAACTAGCGGGAGAGGGTGGAGAGACCCAGTACTTC
J: TRBJ2-4; size: few; D: TRBD1; V: TRBV7-2; CDR3: CASSLPEPGQGRLRNIQYF; DNA: TGTGCCAGCAGCCTCCCCGAGCCGGGACAGGGACGACTCCGAAACATTCAGTACTTC
J: TRBJ2-1; size: few; D: TRBD2; V: TRBV25-1; CDR3: CASSDPAGRDEQFF; DNA: TGTGCCAGCAGTGACCCGGCAGGGAGGGATGAGCAGTTCTTC
J: TRBJ1-2; size: few; D: -; V: TRBV11-2; CDR3: CASRVNSGYGYTF; DNA: TGTGCCAGCAGGGTAAACAGTGGCTATGGCTACACCTTC
J: TRBJ2-1; size: few; D: -; V: TRBV5-1; CDR3: CASRSSGFYNEQFF; DNA: TGCGCCAGCCGGAGTAGCGGCTTCTACAATGAGCAGTTCTTC
J: TRBJ2-5; size: -; D: -; V: TRBV2; CDR3: CASSEIAGLQETQYF; DNA: TGTGCCAGCAGTGAGATAGCTGGACTACAAGAGACCCAGTACTTC
J: TRBJ1-2; size: -; D: -; V: TRBV15; CDR3: CATSPTDGRKDYGYTF; DNA: TGTGCCACCAGCCCTACCGACGGGAGGAAGGACTATGGCTACACCTTC
J: TRBJ1-2; size: -; D: -; V: TRBV27; CDR3: CASSLHGVGYTF; DNA: TGTGCCAGCAGCCTTCACGGGGTTGGCTACACCTTC
J: TRBJ2-7; size: few; D: -; V: TRBV10-3; CDR3: CAISPQEGHYEQYF; DNA: TGTGCCATCAGTCCCCAGGAGGGGCACTACGAGCAGTACTTC
J: TRBJ2-4; size: few; D: -; V: TRBV28; CDR3: CASSPPTGRAKNIQYF; DNA: TGTGCCAGCAGTCCGCCGACAGGGAGGGCCAAAAACATTCAGTACTTC
J: TRBJ1-4; size: few; D: -; V: TRBV6-6; CDR3: CASGGGEKLFF; DNA: TGTGCCAGCGGGGGGGGAGAAAAACTGTTTTTT
J: TRBJ2-3; size: -; D: TRBD2; V: TRBV5-1; CDR3: CASSLGTSGTDTQYF; DNA: TGCGCCAGCAGCCTCGGGACTAGCGGCACAGATACGCAGTATTTT